These 26 T cell receptor beta chains share one sample of origin, sequenced in a study of beta chain features in type 1 diabetes. The study reverse transcribed the entire isolated RNA, so it sequenced expressed TCRB transcripts. Here immunoSEQ multiplex PCR was the method, and the copy in TCRdb shows in-frame clones only, minus some. In the table there are some 150,000 clones, roughly 48% of which are singletons. Sample: Tregs from blood. The receptors here all came from a man between 18 and 29 years old in good health.

This chain joins TRBV10-2 and TRBJ2-1; a possible D gene is TRBD1 (6 bases). The V gene's germline CDR1 is WSHSY and CDR2 SAAADI. Trimming left V 5 bases short and J 9 bases short, with 11 bases between. The CDR3 is made up of 12 amino acids. The CDR3: CASSRTGTEQFF. The CDR3 bases are TGCGCCAGCAGTCGTACAGGGACTGAGCAGTTCTTC.

The CDR3 sequence: CATSRDPGLYEQYF. DNA of the CDR3: TGTGCCACCAGCAGAGATCCAGGGTTGTACGAGCAGTACTTC. The rearrangement uses TRBV15 and TRBJ2-7, with D perhaps matching TRBD1 (5 bases). The CDR3 sequence is 14 residues long. V lost 0 bases and J lost 4, with 10 bases in between. Germline CDR1 and CDR2: LNHNV and YYDKDF (reference sequence).

The chain carries TRBV28 and TRBJ1-2; D possibly corresponds to TRBD1 (6 bases). The germline V gene encodes CDR1 MDHEN and CDR2 SYDVKM. This CDR3 spans 15 amino acids. The germline V and J ends were trimmed by 7 bases and 3 bases, with 18 bases remaining between them. This chain's CDR3 is CASTMGGGGDYGYTF. CDR3 in DNA: TGTGCCAGCACCATGGGGGGCGGGGGAGACTATGGCTACACCTTC.

The chain employs TRBV11-1 and TRBJ2-7; possibly TRBD1 for D (6 bases). The germline V gene encodes CDR1 SGHAT and CDR2 FQDESV (reference sequence). Trimming stripped 4 bases from V and 2 bases from J, with 15 bases between. The CDR3 loop spans 15 amino acids. The CDR3 DNA is TGTGCCAGCAGCTCCAGGGTGTGGGGGCCCTACGAGCAGTACTTC. Translated: CASSSRVWGPYEQYF.

This chain connects TRBV2 to TRBJ1-3, with 9 bases aligning to TRBD1. Germline lookup yields CDR1 SNHLY and CDR2 FYNNEI. This CDR3 is built from 17 residues. The V gene end was trimmed by 6 bases and the J gene end by 0 bases; junction bases not matched to a gene: 9. Here the CDR3 DNA reads TGTGCCAGCAGAAGAATGACAGGGGGTAACTCTGGAAACACCATATATTTT. This codes for CASRRMTGGNSGNTIYF.

The chain combines TRBV6-6 with TRBJ2-5, with a weak D call TRBD1 (6 bases). The V end was cut by 3 bases, the J end by 1 base, with 12 bases between. Germline CDR1 MNHNY, CDR2 SVGAGI (reference sequence). The CDR3 totals 15 residues. CDR3 sequence reads: CASSYGQGPQETQYF. The CDR3 DNA is TGTGCCAGCAGTTATGGGCAGGGGCCCCAAGAGACCCAGTACTTC.

This clone was counted a few times. V is TRBV7-2 and J is TRBJ2-5, with 8 bases identical to TRBD2. CDR3 length: 15 residues. Trimming at V came to 3 bases and at J to 5 bases, leaving 8 bases not matched to a gene. Germline V CDR1 and CDR2: SGHTA, FQGNSA. The DNA for the CDR3 is TGTGCCAGCAGCTTTTTCCGGGGGGGCCGGGAGACCCAGTACTTC. Amino acids: CASSFFRGGRETQYF.

The CDR3 spells CASSQGFPGQRIGNYGYTF. DNA for the CDR3: TGCGCCAGCAGCCAGGGCTTTCCGGGACAGAGGATTGGAAACTATGGCTACACCTTC. The chain recombines TRBV4-3 with TRBJ1-2; 7 nucleotides line up with TRBD1. The CDR3 contains 19 residues. CDR1 LGHNA and CDR2 YSLEER come from the germline V gene. V shed 3 bases, J shed 2 bases, and the junction held 18 bases outside the gene matches.

V gene TRBV10-2 combines with J gene TRBJ1-1; the match to TRBD1 covers 7 bases. Germline-derived CDR1 and CDR2 are WSHSY and SAAADI. The trim removed 10 bases at V and 5 bases at J, leaving 7 bases unmatched. The CDR3 covers 12 residues. Here the CDR3 DNA reads TGCGCCACCAAACAGGGGAGGACTGAAGCTTTCTTT. Its protein product is CATKQGRTEAFF.

The chain uses TRBV5-1 and TRBJ2-7; D might be TRBD1 (7 bases). Trimming cost V 1 base and J 3 bases, with 14 bases left between them. Germline loops: CDR1 SGHRS, CDR2 YFSETQ. The length of the CDR3 is 15 residues. The CDR3 DNA reads as TGCGCCAGCAGCTTGAAGACAGGGAGGAACTACGAGCAGTACTTC. It yields the protein CASSLKTGRNYEQYF. The complete variable domain, with remaining parts taken from reference TRBV5-1 and TRBJ2-7, reads KAGVTQTPRYLIKTRGQQVTLSCSPISGHRSVSWYQQTPGQGLQFLFEYFSETQRNKGNFPGRFSGRQFSNSRSEMNVSTLELGDSALYLCASSLKTGRNYEQYFGPGTRLTVT.

This clone was recorded a few times. The V gene is TRBV11-2, the J gene TRBJ1-4; 7 positions agree with TRBD1. Per germline, CDR1 SGHAT and CDR2 FQNNGV. The CDR3 contains 13 residues. J was trimmed by 8 bases and V by 5 bases; bases with no gene match: 5. In DNA form, the CDR3 reads TGTGCCAGCAGCCGCGGGACAGCCGAAAAACTGTTTTTT. Its translation: CASSRGTAEKLFF. Combining the CDR3 with reference TRBV11-2 and TRBJ1-4 gives the whole variable domain EAGVAQSPRYKIIEKRQSVAFWCNPISGHATLYWYQQILGQGPKLLIQFQNNGVVDDSQLPKDRFSAERLKGVDSTLKIQPAKLEDSAVYLCASSRGTAEKLFFGSGTQLSVL.

The chain carries TRBV10-3 and TRBJ1-1, with D possibly being TRBD1 (6 bases). This CDR3 comprises 14 residues. Trimming removed 9 bases from V and 6 bases from J, with 20 bases in between. CDR1 is ENHRY and CDR2 is SYGVKD in the germline V gene. The DNA for the CDR3 is TGTGCCATTCGAAACCAACAGGGTCGGGCTGAAGCTTTCTTT. Translating it yields CAIRNQQGRAEAFF.

This clone occurred a few times. V gene TRBV7-2 combines with J gene TRBJ2-3, with TRBD2 matching over 7 bases. V dropped 8 bases and J dropped 6; count of bases not matched to a gene: 14. The CDR3 has 15 amino acids. The V gene's germline CDR1 is SGHTA and CDR2 FQGNSA. CDR3 sequence reads: CASRYWEGRADTQYF. CDR3 sequence (DNA): TGTGCCAGCCGCTACTGGGAGGGCCGGGCGGATACGCAGTATTTT.

The gene calls are TRBV27 and TRBJ1-2, with 7 bases fitting TRBD1. This CDR3 has 14 amino acids. Germline trimming cut 5 bases from V and 6 bases from J; bases unmatched to any gene: 9. Germline CDR1 reads MNHEY; CDR2 reads SMNVEV (reference sequence). This CDR3 reads CASSKQGQSHGYTF. The CDR3 bases are TGTGCCAGCAGTAAACAGGGGCAATCACATGGCTACACCTTC.

This clone was recorded a few times. The rearrangement joins TRBV30 to TRBJ2-5; 11 positions agree with TRBD1. The end of the DNA aligns better with TRBJ2-7, so the J call may be wrong. CDR3 length: 14 amino acids. The germline V gene encodes CDR1 GTSNPN and CDR2 SVGIG (reference sequence). CDR3 DNA: TGTGCCTGGAATAGGGACAGGGGGATCTACGAGCAGTACTTC. Translating it yields CAWNRDRGIYEQYF.

The V call is TRBV9, the J call TRBJ2-3, with a weak D call TRBD1 (5 bases). The germline V and J ends were trimmed by 5 bases and 5 bases, with 9 bases remaining between them. Germline CDR1 SGDLS, CDR2 YYNGEE. The CDR3 has 12 residues. The CDR3 nucleotides read TGTGCCAGCAGAAGTAGGGGAGATACGCAGTATTTT. Its protein is CASRSRGDTQYF. The full variable domain, rest sourced from reference TRBV9 and TRBJ2-3, is DSGVTQTPKHLITATGQRVTLRCSPRSGDLSVYWYQQSLDQGLQFLIQYYNGEERAKGNILERFSAQQFPDLHSELNLSSLELGDSALYFCASRSRGDTQYFGPGTRLTVL.

The chain joins TRBV5-1 to TRBJ1-1; 12 bases align to TRBD1. Germline loops: CDR1 SGHRS, CDR2 YFSETQ. V lost 4 bases, J lost 6 bases, and 16 bases stayed unmatched. This CDR3 is built from 18 residues. The CDR3 reads CASSPGSGQGARRAEAFF. The CDR3 DNA is TGCGCCAGCAGCCCAGGCTCGGGACAGGGGGCGAGGAGAGCTGAAGCTTTCTTT.

This clone turned up a few times. V is TRBV5-6 and J is TRBJ1-1; TRBD1 agrees at 7 bases. This CDR3 region has 14 residues. Trimming at V came to 4 bases and at J to 1 base, leaving 4 bases not matched to a gene. Germline V gives CDR1 SGHDT, CDR2 YYEEEE. CDR3 amino acids: CASSLGQWNTEAFF. For the CDR3, the DNA is TGTGCCAGCAGCCTGGGACAGTGGAACACTGAAGCTTTCTTT.

The chain couples TRBV6-5 to TRBJ1-2; TRBD1 matches 8 bases. Per the germline V gene, CDR1 is MNHEY and CDR2 is SVGAGI. This CDR3 has 14 residues. Trimming took 6 bases from V and 5 from J; bases not matched to a gene: 8. This CDR3 is CASRTGGFGYGYTF. The CDR3 DNA sequence: TGTGCCAGCAGAACAGGGGGATTCGGGTATGGCTACACCTTC.

CDR3 DNA: TGTGCCAGTAGTTCCGGGTACCAAGAGACCCAGTACTTC. This gives the protein CASSSGYQETQYF. The chain combines TRBV19 with TRBJ2-5; D is ambiguous. The CDR3 totals 13 residues. V was shortened by 5 bases and J by 0 bases, with 7 bases between the two germline ends. From germline, CDR1 is LNHDA and CDR2 SQIVND (reference sequence).

CDR3 sequence: CASSLGGGAQETQYF. CDR3 bases: TGTGCCAGCAGCTTAGGCGGCGGGGCCCAAGAGACCCAGTACTTC. The chain links TRBV11-2 to TRBJ2-5, with a possible D match to TRBD2 (6 bases). This CDR3 has 15 residues. The ends were cut back, 1 base at V and 1 base at J, with 10 bases in the middle. Germline CDR1 is SGHAT and CDR2 is FQNNGV.

The chain employs TRBV5-1 and TRBJ2-7; TRBD2 matches at 9 bases. In germline, CDR1 is SGHRS, CDR2 YFSETQ. There are 15 residues in the CDR3. V shed 2 bases, J shed 2 bases, and the junction held 5 bases outside the gene matches. CDR3 DNA: TGCGCCAGCAGCTTTTCGACTAGCGGTACCTACGAGCAGTACTTC. Translated: CASSFSTSGTYEQYF.

The CDR3 reads CASRRGQAKYNEQFF. The CDR3 nucleotides are TGCGCCAGCAGGAGGGGACAGGCCAAATACAATGAGCAGTTCTTC. The J gene is TRBJ2-1, the V gene TRBV5-1; 8 bases fit TRBD1. Trimming cost V 5 bases and J 4 bases; bases outside gene matches: 8. In germline, CDR1 is SGHRS, CDR2 YFSETQ. This CDR3 region has 15 residues.

The chain has TRBV20-1 and TRBJ2-1, with D unresolved. CDR1 is DFQATT, CDR2 SNEGSKA, per germline (reference sequence). The CDR3 spans 11 residues. V was pared by 3 bases and J by 7 bases, with 7 bases between. CDR3 coding DNA: TGCAGTGCTAGTTCAATGAATGAGCAGTTCTTC. This codes for CSASSMNEQFF.

This clone has just a few counts. This rearrangement joins TRBV7-3 to TRBJ2-2; 7 bases are shared with TRBD2. CDR1 is SGHTA, CDR2 FQGTGA, per germline. Unmatched junction bases numbered 4, after V lost 4 bases and J lost 5 bases. CDR3 size: 14 residues. CDR3 DNA sequence: TGTGCCAGCAGCTGGGACGGGAGGACCGGGGAGCTGTTTTTT. Its translation is CASSWDGRTGELFF.

There are a few counts of this clone. The V and J genes are TRBV5-1 and TRBJ2-1, with 7 bases lining up with TRBD2. Per germline, CDR1 SGHRS and CDR2 YFSETQ. The CDR3 runs 16 residues. V dropped 4 bases and J dropped 3; count of bases not matched to a gene: 10. CDR3 sequence reads: CASSPSGGGSYNEQFF. The CDR3 nucleotides read TGCGCCAGCAGCCCTTCTGGTGGCGGGAGCTACAATGAGCAGTTCTTC.